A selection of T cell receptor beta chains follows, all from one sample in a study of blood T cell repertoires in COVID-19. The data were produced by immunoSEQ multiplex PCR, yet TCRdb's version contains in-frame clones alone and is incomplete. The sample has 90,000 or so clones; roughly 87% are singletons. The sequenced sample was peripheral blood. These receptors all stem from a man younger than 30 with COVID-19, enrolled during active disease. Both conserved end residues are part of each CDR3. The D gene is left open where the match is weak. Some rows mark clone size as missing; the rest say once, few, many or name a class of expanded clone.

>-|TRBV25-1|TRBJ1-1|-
TGTGCCAGCAGACCCAGGGACACTGAAGCTTTCTTT
CASRPRDTEAFF
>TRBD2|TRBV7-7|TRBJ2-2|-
TGTGCCAGCAGCCGCATCGGGACTAGCGGGAGTTGGAACACCGGGGAGCTGTTTTTT
CASSRIGTSGSWNTGELFF
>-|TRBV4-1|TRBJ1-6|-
TGCGCCAGCAGCCTCAGTCGGAGCTCCTATAATTCACCCCTCCACTTT
CASSLSRSSYNSPLHF
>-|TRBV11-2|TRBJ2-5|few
TGTGCCAGCAGCTTAAATACTCAAGAGACCCAGTACTTC
CASSLNTQETQYF
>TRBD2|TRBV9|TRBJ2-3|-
TGTGCCAGCAGCGTTAGCGGGATCAGTGCAGATACGCAGTATTTT
CASSVSGISADTQYF
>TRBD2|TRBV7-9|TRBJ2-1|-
TGTGCCAGCAGCCGGACTAGCGTTGACAATGAGCAGTTCTTC
CASSRTSVDNEQFF
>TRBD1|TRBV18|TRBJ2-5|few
TGTGCCAGCTCACTCTCGGGACAGGGAGGAGAGACCCAGTACTTC
CASSLSGQGGETQYF
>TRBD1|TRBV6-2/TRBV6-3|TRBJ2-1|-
TGTGCCAGCAGTACAAGGGGACAGGGCCTCGGCAATGAGCAGTTCTTC
CASSTRGQGLGNEQFF
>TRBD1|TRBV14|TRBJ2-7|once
TGTGCCAGCAGCTCACAGGGGACCTACGAGCAGTACTTC
CASSSQGTYEQYF
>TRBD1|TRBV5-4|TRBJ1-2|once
TGTGCCAGCAACGTACAGGGGGCGGTTGGGCTAGCTAACTATGGCTACACCTTC
CASNVQGAVGLANYGYTF
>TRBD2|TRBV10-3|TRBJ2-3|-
TGTGCCATCTCCCCAGGATCCGGAGCGGGAGTCACAGATACGCAGTATTTT
CAISPGSGAGVTDTQYF
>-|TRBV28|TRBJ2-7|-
TGTGCCAGCAGTGGACAGAGTCCCTACGAGCAGTACTTC
CASSGQSPYEQYF
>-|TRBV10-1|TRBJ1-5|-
TGCGCCAGCAGCCCAGGGGGCAATCAGCCCCAGCATTTT
CASSPGGNQPQHF
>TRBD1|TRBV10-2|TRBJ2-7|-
TGCGCCAGCACCAGGGGGCTCTCCTACGAGCAGTACTTC
CASTRGLSYEQYF
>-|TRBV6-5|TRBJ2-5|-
TGTGCCAGCAGTTACTCGGGGGGAGAGACCCAGTACTTC
CASSYSGGETQYF
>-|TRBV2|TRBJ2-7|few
TGTGCCAGCAGTGAACCATTCTACGAGCAGTACTTC
CASSEPFYEQYF
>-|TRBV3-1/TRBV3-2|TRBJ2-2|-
TGTGCCAGCAGCCAAACAGAGACCGGGGAGCTGTTTTTT
CASSQTETGELFF
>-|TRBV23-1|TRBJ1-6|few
TGCGCCAGCAGTCCCCAATCGCGGGATACGAGCTCCTATAATTCACCCCTCCACTTT
CASSPQSRDTSSYNSPLHF
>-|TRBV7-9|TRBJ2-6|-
TGTGCCAGCAGCCAGGGGCAGGCGGGTTTGTACGGGGCCAACGTCCTGACTTTC
CASSQGQAGLYGANVLTF
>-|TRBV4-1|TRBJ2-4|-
TGCGCCAGCAGCCAACCAGTAGCCAAAAACATTCAGTACTTC
CASSQPVAKNIQYF
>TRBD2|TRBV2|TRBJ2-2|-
TGTGCCAGCGGAGGGACTAGCGGGCGACGGGCCAACACCGGGGAGCTGTTTTTT
CASGGTSGRRANTGELFF
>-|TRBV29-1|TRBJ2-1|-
TGCAGCGGGACGGGACTTTACAATGAGCAGTTCTTC
CSGTGLYNEQFF
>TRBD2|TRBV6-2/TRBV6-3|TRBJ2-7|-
TGTGCCAGCAGTCCACTAGCGGGAGAATACTACGAGCAGTACTTC
CASSPLAGEYYEQYF
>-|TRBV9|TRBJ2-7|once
TGTGCCAGCAGCGTAGGCATCCTAGGCGAGCAGTACTTC
CASSVGILGEQYF
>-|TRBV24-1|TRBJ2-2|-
TGTGCCACCAGTCTTACCGGGGGAAGGAACACCGGGGAGCTGTTTTTT
CATSLTGGRNTGELFF
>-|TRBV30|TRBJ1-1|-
TGTGCCTGGAGTGTACTACGCTCCTTCGGTGAAGCTTTCTTT
CAWSVLRSFGEAFF
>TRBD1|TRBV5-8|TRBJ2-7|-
TGTGCCAGCAGCAAGACAGGGGGGTTTAGGGAGCAGTACTTC
CASSKTGGFREQYF
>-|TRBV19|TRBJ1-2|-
TGTGCCAGTAGCCCGGGAGCAAGGAGTGGCTACACCTTC
CASSPGARSGYTF
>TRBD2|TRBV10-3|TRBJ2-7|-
TGTGCCATCAGTGACCCTCTTACTAGCGGAGATTACGAGCAGTACTTC
CAISDPLTSGDYEQYF
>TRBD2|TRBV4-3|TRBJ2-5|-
TGCGCCAGCAGCCAAGTTCTAGCGGGAGGGGAGACCCAGTACTTC
CASSQVLAGGETQYF
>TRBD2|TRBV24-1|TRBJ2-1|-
TGTGCCACCAGTGACACTAGCGGTAGCTCCTACAATGAGCAGTTCTTC
CATSDTSGSSYNEQFF
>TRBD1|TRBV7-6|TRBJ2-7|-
TGTGCCAGCAGCCTCGAACCGGGACAGGGGTTGAAGGAGTACTTC
CASSLEPGQGLKEYF
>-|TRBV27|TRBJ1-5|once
TGTGCCAGCAGTTCAGGGAACAATCAGCCCCAGCATTTT
CASSSGNNQPQHF
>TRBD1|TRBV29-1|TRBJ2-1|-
TGCAGCGTTAACAGGGGGCCGCAGTTCTTC
CSVNRGPQFF
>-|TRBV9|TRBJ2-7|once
TGTGCCAGCAGCGCTGTCGACACGTCCTACGAGCAGTACTTC
CASSAVDTSYEQYF
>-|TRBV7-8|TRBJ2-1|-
TGTGCCAGCAGCTTAGTCCGAGGGAAATTTTACAATGAGCAGTTCTTC
CASSLVRGKFYNEQFF
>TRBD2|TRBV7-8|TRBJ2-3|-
TGTGCCAGCAGCCGTAAATTCGGGGGCCTAGCGGGAACCACAGATACGCAGTATTTT
CASSRKFGGLAGTTDTQYF
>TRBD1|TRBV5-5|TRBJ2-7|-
TGTGCCAGCAGCTTAAGGGATTGGACCGGGACAGGCGCCTACGAGCAGTACTTC
CASSLRDWTGTGAYEQYF
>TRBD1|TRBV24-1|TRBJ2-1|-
TGTGCCACCAGTGATGAATTCCGACAGGGAGTCCTCTTCTTC
CATSDEFRQGVLFF
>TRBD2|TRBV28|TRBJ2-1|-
TGTGCCAGCAAGGGGACTAGCGCACTATTTTTTTACAATGAGCAGTTCTTC
CASKGTSALFFYNEQFF